The 5 T cell receptor beta chains reported below all come from one sample, sequenced in a study of response to subunit inactivated influenza vaccine. TCRdb recomputed calls from the RT-PCR reads with MiXCR, one row per CDR3 protein. The sample records hundreds of thousands of distinct CDR3 sequences, 11% being singletons. This same sample was also taken into another study, of T cells expressing NK-cell markers. That investigation notes: 5'RACE template switching with UMIs generated TCR beta cDNA.

The source material was PBMCs from blood, sampled on the day of vaccination. Receptors were obtained from a man aged 45 to 65 who received an inactivated influenza vaccine.

The chain joins TRBV5-1 to TRBJ2-7; a weak D match, TRBD2 (6 bases). The length of the CDR3 is 14 residues. V was shortened by 1 base and J by 4 bases, with 12 bases between the two germline ends. Germline CDR1 and CDR2: SGHRS and YFSETQ. CDR3 amino acids: CASSLPGEGYEQYF. As DNA, the CDR3 is TGCGCCAGCAGCTTGCCGGGGGAAGGGTACGAGCAGTACTTC.

This chain joins TRBV10-3 and TRBJ2-1; 7 bases are a match to TRBD2. The CDR3 has 17 residues. The germline V gene has CDR1 ENHRY and CDR2 SYGVKD. Trimming took 6 bases from V and 0 from J; bases not matched to a gene: 11. CDR3 nucleotide sequence: TGTGCCATCAGACCCACAACTAGCGCGAGCTCCTACAATGAGCAGTTCTTC. This sequence encodes CAIRPTTSASSYNEQFF.

The chain carries TRBV7-9 and TRBJ2-1; 9 bases map to TRBD1. V lost 4 bases and J lost 7; bases outside the gene matches: 8. The germline V gene has CDR1 SEHNR and CDR2 FQNEAQ (reference sequence). The CDR3 spans 15 residues. The CDR3 coding sequence is TGTGCCAGCAGCTCCGGGGACAGGGAGATGAATGAGCAGTTCTTC. It is translated as CASSSGDREMNEQFF.

This clonotype has ten or more counts. The chain uses TRBV2 and TRBJ1-5, with 10 positions matching TRBD1. Germline lookup yields CDR1 SNHLY and CDR2 FYNNEI. J was trimmed by 7 bases and V by 6 bases; bases with no gene match: 3. The CDR3 length is 13 residues. For the CDR3, the DNA is TGTGCCAGCAGCGGACAGGGGGGACAGCCCCAGCATTTT. Translation: CASSGQGGQPQHF.

This clonotype was found many times. The V and J genes are TRBV6-5 and TRBJ1-2, with D maybe TRBD1 (5 bases). CDR3 length: 15 amino acids. The V gene's germline CDR1 is MNHEY and CDR2 SVGAGI. Trimming pared 0 bases from V and 8 bases from J, leaving 16 bases between. The CDR3 nucleotides read TGTGCCAGCAGTTACTCGCCGGGACGGGCGGAGGGCTACACCTTC. This sequence encodes CASSYSPGRAEGYTF.